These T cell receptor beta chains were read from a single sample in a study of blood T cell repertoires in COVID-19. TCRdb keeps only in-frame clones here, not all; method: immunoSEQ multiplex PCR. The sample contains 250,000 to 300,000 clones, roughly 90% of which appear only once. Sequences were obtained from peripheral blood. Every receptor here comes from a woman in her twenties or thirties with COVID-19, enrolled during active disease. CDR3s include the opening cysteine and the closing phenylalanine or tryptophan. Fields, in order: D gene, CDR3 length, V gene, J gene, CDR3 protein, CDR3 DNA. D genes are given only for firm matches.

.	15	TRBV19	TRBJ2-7	CASQQGGGRAGEQYF	TGTGCCAGTCAACAGGGAGGAGGGAGGGCCGGCGAGCAGTACTTC
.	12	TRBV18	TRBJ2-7	CASSLGAEEQYF	TGTGCCAGCTCACTCGGCGCGGAGGAGCAGTACTTC
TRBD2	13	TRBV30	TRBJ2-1	CAWSRGLAGAKFF	TGTGCCTGGAGTAGGGGACTAGCGGGAGCCAAGTTCTTC
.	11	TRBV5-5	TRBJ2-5	CASSSQETQYF	TGTGCCAGCAGCTCTCAAGAGACCCAGTACTTC
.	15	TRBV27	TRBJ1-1	CASSPREGPRTEAFF	TGTGCCAGCAGTCCCCGGGAGGGACCGAGGACTGAAGCTTTCTTT
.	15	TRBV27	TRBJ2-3	CASNLQGWGTDTQYF	TGTGCCAGCAACCTACAGGGTTGGGGGACAGATACGCAGTATTTT
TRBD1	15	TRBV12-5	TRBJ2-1	CASALPGQGRHEQFF	TGTGCTAGTGCCCTTCCGGGACAGGGTAGGCATGAGCAGTTCTTC
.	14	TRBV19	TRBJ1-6	CASSIAGYNSPLHF	TGTGCCAGTAGTATTGCGGGATATAATTCACCCCTCCACTTT
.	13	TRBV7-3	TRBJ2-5	CASSADSEETQYF	TGTGCCAGCAGCGCGGACTCTGAAGAGACCCAGTACTTC
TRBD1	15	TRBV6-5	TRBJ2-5	CASSYATGSQETQYF	TGTGCCAGCAGTTACGCGACAGGGTCCCAAGAGACCCAGTACTTC
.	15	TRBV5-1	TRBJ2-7	CASSLGSRTDSEQYF	TGCGCCAGCAGCTTGGGTTCTCGGACAGACAGCGAGCAGTACTTC